This TCR beta chain came from a study of T cell repertoires in cytomegalovirus infection. At the level of the study: CMV infection plus the matching HLA type was flagged by public TCR beta signatures.

The CDR3 is 14 amino acids. Germline V lookup: CDR1 MGHRA, CDR2 YSYEKL. V was clipped by 0 bases and J by 6 bases, with 9 bases between them. This clonotype was seen repeatedly, ten times or more. The antigen remains unidentified. TCRdb itself ran the reads through MiXCR, one entry per CDR3 protein. The data show hundreds of thousands of distinct CDR3 sequences, roughly a quarter seen once. Study conclusions and caveats: Within the response measured ex vivo, HLA-C-restricted CMV-specific TCR beta clonotypes were dominant.

This clonotype originated in a human donor in good health (CMV status not recorded). Some clones in this sample may be carry-over from other donors' samples. The sequenced sample was CD8+ T cells from PBMCs. The chain combines TRBV4-1 with TRBJ2-1; D unresolved. DNA for the CDR3: TGCGCCAGCAGCCAAGACTCCCAGGTCAATGAGCAGTTCTTC. Its protein product is CASSQDSQVNEQFF.